A selection of T cell receptor beta chains follows, all from one sample in a study of cytomegalovirus exposure and HLA in healthy donors. Clones were sequenced by immunoSEQ multiplex PCR, and TCRdb holds only the in-frame ones, with some missing. The sample records about 140,000 clones, roughly 68% being singletons. The sample taken for sequencing was PBMCs. Source of these receptors: a man aged 25 to 45 in good health and CMV-seropositive. CDR3s leave out the opening cysteine and the closing phenylalanine or tryptophan. Part of the rows lack a size; the others show once, few, many or a class for expanded clones.

>NA|TRBV10-1
ASSAGGDPCEAF
>NA|TRBV2
ASGDRGDGYT
>NA|TRBV15
ATSRGTGQGISYEQY
>NA|TRBV7-9
ASSLDGGDTEAF
>NA|TRBV27
ASSEQGGAYT
>NA|TRBV19
ASSIILRDEKLF
>NA|TRBV6-5
ASTTTGVGNYGYT
>NA|TRBV7-8
ASSLELSGVTGELF
>NA|TRBV28
ASSLAGMSTDTQY
>few|TRBV30
AWSGQGGGYT
>few|TRBV28
ASSPLFSGRWNEQY
>few|TRBV4-1
ASSLLVAGEEQY
>NA|TRBV7-2
ASSLVAGGYSNQPQH
>NA|TRBV4-1
ASSHPMRQANYGYT
>NA|TRBV27
ASSSGVRQDQPQH
>NA|TRBV30
AWSVPRHTEAF
>NA|TRBV19
ASSAGTGEGPYGYT
>NA|TRBV5-3
ARSLRTTQETQY
>NA|TRBV2
ASSEAGGFGSPLH
>once|TRBV5-1
ASSLGGRQPQH
>NA|TRBV27
ASSSPPSYEQY
>NA|TRBV2
ASRRDIQETQY
>NA|TRBV7-9
AGLLAGGYNEQF
>NA|TRBV25-1
ASSDSRQSLTREAF
>few|TRBV4-1
ASSAGLGGGQPQH
>NA|TRBV7-2
ASSRDRQETQY
>NA|TRBV6-6
ASTQLAEHYNEQF
>NA|TRBV6-1
ASSEGQGTGANVLT
>NA|TRBV29-1
SVEGLAGVNEQF
>NA|TRBV29-1
SVEYLTNTGELF
>NA|TRBV5-1
ASLRDPGDTEAF
>NA|TRBV6-5
ARPGERNYGYT
>NA|TRBV13
ASSSDGTSGNNEQL
>NA|TRBV7-8
ASSLASGVADTQY
>NA|TRBV10-3
AISGGTGANQPQH
>NA|TRBV21-1
ASSTDRALSNQPQH
>NA|TRBV7-3
ASSYAGGPNNEQF
>NA|TRBV4-1
ASSHPGQDNEQF
>NA|TRBV7-2
ASSLWMDREMRETQY
>few|TRBV9
ASSVAMGGRGIEKLF
>NA|TRBV4-1
ASSVRGINQPQH
>NA|TRBV6-4
ASSDLRTSIGQPQH
>NA|TRBV5-5
ASSQTRYNEQF
>NA|TRBV28
ASSLAGGRGADTQY
>few|TRBV5-5
ASSQVEREYGYT
>NA|TRBV11-3
ASSSRLIPYNEQF
>few|TRBV9
ASSGRAGQIYNEQF
>NA|TRBV29-1
SVGDILTDEQF
>NA|TRBV10-3
AISGGTTNQPQH
>once|TRBV4-1
ASSQVPGGDLDNQPQH
>NA|TRBV28
ASAGTRDDNEQF
>NA|TRBV7-9
ASSLPPTYEQY
>NA|TRBV7-9
ASSPSESTDTQY
>NA|TRBV5-1
ATSRAGSSYEQY
>NA|TRBV7-2
ASSRTRVNRDEQY
>once|TRBV9
ASSPGLAGTGELF
>NA|TRBV29-1
SLLRRGGTPALYEQY
>NA|TRBV7-9
ATKLAGYRGSGANVLT
>few|TRBV27
ASTAPGQGGGYT
>NA|TRBV6-5
ASSYNREGLEQY